Reported below is one T cell receptor beta chain. Only one count was recorded for this clone. No cognate antigen has been identified for it. The input lacks base qualities; no much larger clone sits a single base away. The sample originates from a study of T cell responses to AZD1222 COVID-19 vaccine (dated by TCRdb to the early 2020s). Background for the entire study: Because spike-specific TCR depth and breadth did not differ between the two schedules, AZD1222 recipients who got a second dose at roughly 4 weeks were pooled with those who got a second dose at roughly 12 weeks. TCR sequencing covered fewer than 250 trial participants: about 210 given two doses of AZD1222 and approximately 25 given two doses of MenACWY control vaccine. Trial participants were enrolled by age into 18-55, 56-69 and 70-plus year subgroups, with about 150, 28 and 57 TCR-sequenced participants respectively.

Broad study findings and their caveats: A significant rise in spike-specific TCR breadth and depth was observed after two AZD1222 doses relative to day 0 and relative to MenACWY recipients. Only 5 to 7 AZD1222 recipients were SARS-CoV-2 seropositive at baseline, limiting conclusions about previously exposed vaccinees. Participants were mostly white British, with more females than males. The authors suggested clonal diversity may have been underestimated. CD4 TCRs associated with the vaccine covered the entire spike protein, and the dominant responses were in regions 160-218 and 743-854. In the small 56-69-year group, the increase in depth fell short of significance, most likely because of low power. Reportedly, close to half of the unique spike-specific TCRs recognized epitopes lying outside the regions that are mutated in the B.1.351 and B.1.1.7 variants. Because no day 14 peak-response samples were available, the repertoires could be characterized only after the peak T cell response.

The CDR3 regions of human TCRbeta chains were analyzed by immunosequencing. In the source study's methods: TCRs in the repertoires were compared against a reference library of SARS-CoV-2-specific TCRs that had been generated with the MIRA antigen-specificity platform. Breadth meant the fraction of unique TCRs that were SARS-CoV-2-associated, whereas depth meant the fraction of total T cells that were SARS-CoV-2-associated. Each spike-specific TCR was assigned to its reactive spike region and to a CD4 or CD8 class using the MIRA data. Log10-transformed breadth and depth values were compared by one-way ANOVA with Sidak's multiple comparisons tests. In its TCRdb copy, this immuneACCESS table keeps in-frame sequences only and misses some clones. Where compared with another copy, unresolved V genes explain less than half of these, and the others have no known cause. The DNA gave D and trimming, while V, J and clone size come from that table. Within this sample are around 92,000 clones, with approximately 90% of them counted one time only. The ten largest clones capture around 6.9% of the sample.

From a lookup of the germline V gene, CDR1 and CDR2 are SGHDT and YYEEEE. The V end loses 0 bases and the J end loses 12 bases, and a stretch of 13 bases separates them. Inclusive of the bounding cysteine and phenylalanine, the CDR3 is 13 residues long. Just CDR3 DNA is preserved here, 39 bases in frame from base 1. Per the publication, the time point label means: baseline before first vaccination. Vaccinee samples were obtained from the UK trials COV001 and COV002, which included a single-blind randomized controlled phase 2/3 trial of AZD1222 (ChAdOx1 nCoV-19) in healthy adults. Trial participant PBMC samples were collected at day 0 and day 28 after the second dose for TCRbeta chain sequencing.

This specimen consisted of peripheral blood, obtained on day 0 of AZD1222 vaccination. The chain is made from TRBV5-6 and TRBJ2-1, with an unclear D gene assignment. This receptor was obtained from an adult in good health. In nucleotides, the sequence is TGTGCCAGCAGCTTGGGAGTCACGAAGGGGCAGTTCTTC. This sequence encodes CASSLGVTKGQFF.